This paragraph reports one T cell receptor (beta chain). The target antigen is unknown. This entry comes from a study of high-grade serous ovarian cancer treatment subgroups. General study points: Higher neoantigen levels went with greater TCR clonal relatedness. Spatial context was lost because tumors were sequenced in bulk.

Produced via immunoSEQ multiplex PCR; TCRdb's table is partial and in-frame only. The sample lists about 28,000 clones, 80% to 90% occurring once. This CDR3 comprises 16 residues. The germline gives CDR1 LNHDA, CDR2 SQIVND (reference sequence). V was trimmed by 6 bases and J by 4 bases, leaving 21 bases between them. The tumor samples were collected prior to definitive surgery or chemotherapy. The sequenced sample was tumor tissue. The origin of this receptor is a human donor with high-grade serous ovarian cancer. The V gene is TRBV19, the J gene TRBJ1-2, with unresolved D. The CDR3 loop reads CASSREVTPGSYGYTF. CDR3 in DNA: TGTGCCAGTAGCCGGGAGGTAACGCCCGGTTCCTATGGCTACACCTTC.